This TCR beta chain is drawn from a study of blood T cell repertoires in COVID-19. A note on this clone: The junction departs from germline at one end; a sequencing error may be responsible.

Germline-derived CDR1 and CDR2 are SGHTS and YDEGEE. CDR3 length equals 15 residues. Source study methods: From reference gene primer amplification, estimates of nucleated cell counts were derived. TCRdb's copy holds only in-frame clones and misses some; the assay was immunoSEQ multiplex PCR. The V and J calls and clone size are taken from that table; D and trimming were inferred from the DNA. The sample consists of fewer than 450,000 clones, around 88% of them appearing once. The specimen sequenced was peripheral blood. The sequence was obtained from a woman aged 45 to 65 with COVID-19, enrolled during active disease. The gene calls are TRBV5-8 and TRBJ1-1; D ambiguous. CDR3: CATSPTLTVNTEAFF. In DNA form, the CDR3 reads TGTGCCACCAGCCCAACACTTACAGTGAACACTGAAGCTTTCTTT. The variable domain in full, with the rest retrieved from reference TRBV5-8 and TRBJ1-1, is EAGVTQSPTHLIKTRGQQATLRCSPISGHTSVYWYQQALGLGLQFLLWYDEGEERNRGNFPPRFSGRQFPNYSSELNVNALELEDSALYLCATSPTLTVNTEAFFGQGTRLTVV.